These 26 T cell receptor beta chains were all obtained from the same sample, sequenced in a study of regulatory T cells in long-lasting Graves disease. In building TCR beta libraries, iRepertoire HTBI primers were used together with Arm-PCR of CDR3 regions. A single record per CDR3 protein comes from TCRdb applying MiXCR to the multiplex PCR reads. The sample lists about 400,000 distinct CDR3 sequences, around 21% seen once, with around 20% in the top ten. Time point of the sample: persistent/refractory GD, antithyroid drugs over 5 years with positive TRAb. Construction of the TCR library relied on RNA isolated from PBMCs. Here the sequenced sample was peripheral blood mononuclear cells (PBMCs), taken when the disease was refractory, from a patient treated with antithyroid drugs. The receptors were sampled from a female donor with Graves disease.

The sample holds a few counts of this clonotype. V and J are TRBV10-3 and TRBJ2-7; 7 positions agree with TRBD1. With 6 bases clipped from V and 3 bases from J, the junction kept 14 bases outside the gene matches. This CDR3 is 16 amino acids long. CDR1 is ENHRY, CDR2 SYGVKD, per germline. CDR3 DNA sequence: TGTGCCATCAGATCTGCTACCCAGGGGGAATACTACGAGCAGTACTTC. Its translation: CAIRSATQGEYYEQYF.

The V gene is TRBV10-3, the J gene TRBJ1-3; 7 bases fit TRBD1. The CDR3 has 18 amino acids. From germline, CDR1 is ENHRY and CDR2 SYGVKD. V was clipped by 2 bases and J by 0 bases; unmatched bases: 10. The CDR3 region has the DNA TGTGCCATCAGTGAGGGTTTACAGGGGCTTGGCTCTGGAAACACCATATATTTT. Protein product: CAISEGLQGLGSGNTIYF.

Only a few counts were recorded for this clonotype. A read error is possible here, since a much larger clone lies one base away. The J gene is TRBJ1-2, the V gene TRBV12-3 or TRBV12-4; TRBD1 agrees at 9 bases. The CDR3 runs 14 residues. The CDR3 nucleotides are TGTGCCAGCAGTCCCCCCGGGACAGGGAGTGGCAACACCTTC. Encoded protein: CASSPPGTGSGNTF.

A few counts support this clonotype. One end of the junction varies from germline; a read error may be responsible. The chain couples TRBV3-1 to TRBJ1-2; D is ambiguous. CDR3 size: 12 residues. Germline V gene sequence: CDR1 LGHDT, CDR2 YNNKEL (reference sequence). This CDR3 reads CASSHPSEGYTF. CDR3 DNA: TGTGCTAGCAGCCACCCGTCTGAGGGCTACACCTTC.

This clonotype appeared a few times. J is TRBJ2-1 and V is TRBV12-5; D is uncertain. There are 14 residues in the CDR3. Germline assignment: CDR1 LGHNT and CDR2 FRNRAP. V lost 3 bases and J 5 bases, leaving 11 bases between the germline ends. The CDR3 reads CASGFLPDNNEQFF. The CDR3 coding sequence is TGTGCTAGTGGTTTTCTCCCAGATAACAATGAGCAGTTCTTC.

Ten or more counts support this clonotype. The chain has TRBV7-9 and TRBJ2-5, with 7 bases fitting TRBD2. CDR1 and CDR2 from the germline V gene are SEHNR and FQNEAQ (reference sequence). This CDR3 region has 15 residues. Unmatched junction bases numbered 7, after V lost 5 bases and J lost 1 base. CDR3 DNA: TGTGCCAGCAGCCCCGGCCCTAGCGGCCAAGAGACCCAGTACTTC. Translated, it gives CASSPGPSGQETQYF. Full variable domain (missing parts from reference TRBV7-9 and TRBJ2-5): DTGVSQNPRHKITKRGQNVTFRCDPISEHNRLYWYRQTLGQGPEFLTYFQNEAQLEKSRLLSDRFSAERPKGSFSTLEIQRTEQGDSAMYLCASSPGPSGQETQYFGPGTRLLVL.

This clonotype came up many times. The chain joins TRBV20-1 to TRBJ2-7; 14 bases match TRBD2. This CDR3 spans 19 amino acids. The V gene end was trimmed by 1 base and the J gene end by 3 bases; junction bases not matched to a gene: 14. The germline V gene has CDR1 DFQATT and CDR2 SNEGSKA (reference sequence). CDR3 sequence: CSARGLLTSGRASYYEQYF. The CDR3 nucleotides read TGCAGTGCTAGAGGCCTTTTGACTAGCGGGAGGGCCTCTTACTACGAGCAGTACTTC.

This clonotype was recorded at least ten times. The chain carries TRBV28 and TRBJ1-4; 9 nucleotides match TRBD1. The CDR3 is 12 residues long. V was clipped by 10 bases and J by 7 bases; unmatched bases: 4. Germline V gene lookup returns CDR1 MDHEN and CDR2 SYDVKM. The CDR3 region is CANRQGGEKLFF. CDR3 coding DNA: TGTGCCAATAGACAGGGGGGTGAAAAACTGTTTTTT.

The chain uses TRBV7-9 and TRBJ2-7; TRBD2 matches 7 bases. Germline assignment: CDR1 SEHNR and CDR2 FQNEAQ (reference sequence). V trimming: 4 bases; J trimming: 2 bases; junction bases outside the gene matches: 5. The CDR3 is made up of 14 amino acids. This CDR3 reads CASSWEGQPYEQYF. The CDR3 DNA sequence: TGTGCCAGCAGCTGGGAGGGTCAACCCTACGAGCAGTACTTC.

This clonotype was seen a handful of times. This chain links TRBV10-3 with TRBJ2-5, with D unclear. The CDR3 runs 13 residues. V was pared by 0 bases and J by 5 bases, with 7 bases between. Germline CDR1 and CDR2: ENHRY and SYGVKD. This CDR3 reads CAISESERETQYF. As DNA, the CDR3 is TGTGCCATCAGTGAGTCAGAACGGGAGACCCAGTACTTC.

This chain joins TRBV6-1 and TRBJ2-7, with D unresolved. V dropped 7 bases and J dropped 6 bases, with 19 bases sitting between them. The germline V gene has CDR1 MNHNS and CDR2 SASEGT. The CDR3 totals 14 residues. The CDR3 DNA reads as TGTGCCAGCACCTCCACCCTTTTCTCTGCCGAGCAGTACTTC. As protein: CASTSTLFSAEQYF.

The gene calls are TRBV29-1 and TRBJ2-4, with TRBD2 as a possible D gene (7 bases). This CDR3 is built from 14 residues. Per germline, CDR1 SQVTM and CDR2 ANQGSEA. V lost 5 bases and J lost 6, with 17 bases in between. CDR3 coding DNA: TGCAGCGTTTCCCGCGGGGGCGGGTCAAACATTCAGTACTTC. It specifies CSVSRGGGSNIQYF.

For this clonotype: This may stem from a read error, because a much larger clone lies one nucleotide away. The chain uses TRBV6-1 and TRBJ2-7, with D perhaps matching TRBD1 or TRBD2 (5 bases each). Trimming pared 5 bases from V and 2 bases from J, leaving 19 bases between. This CDR3 has 16 amino acids. Germline CDR1 MNHNS, CDR2 SASEGT. CDR3 nucleotides: TGTGCCAGCAGTACCGACTATGGGGGTGGGACCTACGAGCAGTACTTC. Protein sequence: CASSTDYGGGTYEQYF.

The chain couples TRBV10-3 to TRBJ2-7, with D maybe TRBD1 (6 bases). The CDR3 sequence is 13 residues long. V gave up 7 bases and J gave up 3 bases, with 13 bases separating them. Germline CDR1 and CDR2: ENHRY and SYGVKD. In DNA, the CDR3 is TGTGCCATCACCCCGACAGGAGGCTACGAGCAGTACTTC. Protein: CAITPTGGYEQYF.

This sequence joins TRBV20-1 and TRBJ2-1, with TRBD2 matching 7 bases. CDR3 length equals 14 residues. Germline values: CDR1 DFQATT, CDR2 SNEGSKA (reference sequence). V gave up 0 bases and J gave up 4 bases; unmatched junction bases: 3. The CDR3 is CSARDLRGYNEQFF. The CDR3 nucleotides read TGCAGTGCTAGAGATTTGCGGGGGTACAATGAGCAGTTCTTC.

This clonotype was found a few times. The rearrangement uses TRBV7-2 and TRBJ2-1; TRBD2 agrees at 10 bases. V trimming: 0 bases; J trimming: 6 bases; junction bases outside the gene matches: 2. CDR1 is SGHTA and CDR2 is FQGNSA in the germline V gene. The length of the CDR3 is 15 residues. The CDR3 region has the DNA TGTGCCAGCAGCTTAGCGGGACTAGCGCCCAATGAGCAGTTCTTC. It codes for CASSLAGLAPNEQFF.

This rearrangement joins TRBV30 to TRBJ2-7, with 8 bases lining up with TRBD1. This CDR3 has 14 residues. Germline assignment: CDR1 GTSNPN and CDR2 SVGIG (reference sequence). V lost 5 bases to trimming and J lost 1 base; unmatched junction nucleotides: 7. CDR3 region: CAWARTGTSYEQYF. The CDR3 coding sequence is TGTGCCTGGGCTCGGACAGGGACATCCTACGAGCAGTACTTC.

This clonotype was recorded at least ten times. The chain is built from TRBV2 and TRBJ1-6; TRBD1 is a possible D gene (6 bases). Germline V gene sequence: CDR1 SNHLY, CDR2 FYNNEI. The CDR3 runs to 15 residues. Trimming stripped 5 bases from V and 3 bases from J, with 11 bases between. In DNA, the CDR3 is TGTGCCAGCAGTACAGAAGGGGGCTATAATTCACCCCTCCACTTT. This encodes CASSTEGGYNSPLHF.

This clonotype was observed at least ten times. V usage is TRBV12-3 or TRBV12-4 and J usage is TRBJ1-6; 11 bases map to TRBD1. The CDR3 sequence is 15 residues long. V shed 6 bases, J shed 7 bases, and the junction held 5 bases outside the gene matches. DNA for the CDR3: TGTGCCAGCAGAGGACAGGGGGCGCGAAATTCACCCCTCCACTTT. Its translation: CASRGQGARNSPLHF.

This clonotype came up a few times. This chain connects TRBV20-1 to TRBJ1-5, with D possibly TRBD1 on 5 matching bases. The CDR3 consists of 16 residues. V was cut by 2 bases and J by 0 bases, with 14 bases left in between. Germline V gene lookup returns CDR1 DFQATT and CDR2 SNEGSKA (reference sequence). The CDR3 nucleotides read TGCAGTGCTAGACGGGACGGATTATATAGCAATCAGCCCCAGCATTTT. Translating gives CSARRDGLYSNQPQHF.

This clonotype showed up many times. V is TRBV7-3 and J is TRBJ1-6; TRBD1 is a possible D gene (5 bases). The CDR3 length is 13 residues. V was pared by 5 bases and J by 7 bases, with 9 bases between. Per the germline V gene, CDR1 is SGHTA and CDR2 is FQGTGA. The CDR3 DNA is TGTGCCAGCAGCATACAGGAAAATTCACCCCTCCACTTT. Protein: CASSIQENSPLHF. The full variable domain, completed using reference TRBV7-3 and TRBJ1-6, is GAGVSQTPSNKVTEKGKYVELRCDPISGHTALYWYRQSLGQGPEFLIYFQGTGAADDSGLPNDRFFAVRPEGSVSTLKIQRTERGDSAVYLCASSIQENSPLHFGNGTRLTVT.

This clonotype showed up just a few times. This chain links TRBV25-1 with TRBJ2-1; D is possibly TRBD1 (6 bases). Trimming removed 2 bases at V and 7 bases at J, with 15 bases between. The V gene's germline CDR1 is MGHDK and CDR2 SYGVNS. This CDR3 comprises 15 residues. The CDR3 DNA reads TGTGCCAGCAGTGAAACAGGGTTAGCCTTAAATGAGCAGTTCTTC. Translating it yields CASSETGLALNEQFF.

This clonotype was recorded a few times. The chain joins TRBV7-2 to TRBJ2-1; 7 nucleotides line up with TRBD1. The germline gives CDR1 SGHTA, CDR2 FQGNSA. The length of the CDR3 is 14 residues. V lost 3 bases to trimming and J lost 4 bases; unmatched junction nucleotides: 3. The CDR3 loop is CASSLGTAYNEQFF. The CDR3 DNA reads as TGTGCCAGCAGCTTGGGGACAGCGTACAATGAGCAGTTCTTC.

This clonotype was observed at least ten times. This chain joins TRBV7-9 and TRBJ2-5, with D perhaps TRBD1 (6 bases). V was clipped by 6 bases and J by 0 bases, with 14 bases between them. Germline CDR1 is SEHNR and CDR2 is FQNEAQ (reference sequence). CDR3 length: 15 residues. CDR3 loop: CASSSTGQYQETQYF. DNA for the CDR3: TGTGCCAGCAGTTCAACCGGACAGTACCAAGAGACCCAGTACTTC.

This clonotype appeared many times. The V and J genes are TRBV11-2 and TRBJ2-5; a weak D match, TRBD2 (5 bases). The V end was cut by 1 base, the J end by 1 base, with 10 bases between. The CDR3 covers 15 residues. Germline V lookup: CDR1 SGHAT, CDR2 FQNNGV. In DNA form, the CDR3 reads TGTGCCAGCAGCTTAGGGAGGCTCCGCCAAGAGACCCAGTACTTC. Translated, it gives CASSLGRLRQETQYF.

The table lists this clonotype with many counts. The chain couples TRBV6-2 or TRBV6-3 to TRBJ1-5; TRBD1 agrees at 9 bases. Losses at the gene ends were 4 bases for V and 3 bases for J; bases not matched to a gene: 1. CDR1 and CDR2 (germline): MNHEY, SVGEGT. The CDR3 totals 14 residues. The CDR3 loop is CASSWTGANQPQHF. DNA of the CDR3: TGTGCCAGCAGTTGGACAGGGGCCAATCAGCCCCAGCATTTT.